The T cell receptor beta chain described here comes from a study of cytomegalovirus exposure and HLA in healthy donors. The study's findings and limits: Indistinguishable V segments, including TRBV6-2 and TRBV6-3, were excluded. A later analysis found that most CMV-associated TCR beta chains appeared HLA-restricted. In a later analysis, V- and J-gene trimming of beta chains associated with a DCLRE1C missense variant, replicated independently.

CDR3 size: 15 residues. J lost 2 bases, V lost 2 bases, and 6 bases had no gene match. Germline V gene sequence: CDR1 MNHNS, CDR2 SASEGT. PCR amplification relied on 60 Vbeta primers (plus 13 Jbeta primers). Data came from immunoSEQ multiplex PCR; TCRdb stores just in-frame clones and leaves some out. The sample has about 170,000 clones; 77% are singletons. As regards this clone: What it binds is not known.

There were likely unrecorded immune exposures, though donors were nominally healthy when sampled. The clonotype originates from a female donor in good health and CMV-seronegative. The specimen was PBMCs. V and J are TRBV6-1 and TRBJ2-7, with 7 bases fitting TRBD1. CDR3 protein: CASSELRTGAYEQYF. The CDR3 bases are TGTGCCAGCAGTGAACTTAGGACAGGAGCCTACGAGCAGTACTTC.